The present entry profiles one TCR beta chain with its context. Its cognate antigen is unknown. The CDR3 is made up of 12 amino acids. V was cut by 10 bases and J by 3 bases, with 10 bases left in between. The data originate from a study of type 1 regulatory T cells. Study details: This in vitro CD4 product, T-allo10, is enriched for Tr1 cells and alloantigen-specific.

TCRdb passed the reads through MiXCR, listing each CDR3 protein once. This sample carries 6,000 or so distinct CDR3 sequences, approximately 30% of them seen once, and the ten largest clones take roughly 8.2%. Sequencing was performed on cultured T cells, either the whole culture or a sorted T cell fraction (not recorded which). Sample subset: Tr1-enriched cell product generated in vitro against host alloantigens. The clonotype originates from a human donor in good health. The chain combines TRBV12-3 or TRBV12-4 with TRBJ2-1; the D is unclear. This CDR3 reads CAIQGFYNEQFF. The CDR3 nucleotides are TGTGCCATACAAGGGTTCTACAATGAGCAGTTCTTC.